This T cell receptor (beta chain) was profiled in a study of human T cells and chemical hapten exposure. General observations from the study: With DPC sensitization, TCRs exceeding 1 in 1000 frequency showed no change.

Germline V gene lookup returns CDR1 MNHEY and CDR2 SVGEGT. The CDR3 is 16 amino acids. V lost 6 bases, J lost 10 bases, and 17 bases stayed unmatched. Authors' data handling: 96,000 or so TCRs per sample was the median, with a range of about 20,000 to 690,600. TCRdb analysed the 5' RACE reads with MiXCR anew, one entry per CDR3 protein. V and J calls and clone size were set by TCRdb, not the authors. The table shows approximately 81,000 distinct CDR3 sequences, with approximately 7.7% occurring only once. This clonotype was seen a few times. Its antigen remains unknown. Unseparated into fractions, whole blood served as the source from which total RNA was extracted.

This sequence originates from a male donor in good health. This chain links TRBV6-2 or TRBV6-3 with TRBJ2-1, with TRBD2 matching over 8 bases. CDR3 in amino acids: CASSKLLAGPLMEQFF. The CDR3 nucleotides are TGTGCCAGCAGCAAATTGCTAGCGGGTCCTCTAATGGAGCAGTTCTTC.